What follows are 17 T cell receptor beta chains derived from one specimen sequenced in a study of Ad26.COV2.S vaccination and SARS-CoV-2 variants. TCRdb keeps only in-frame clones here, not all; method: immunoSEQ multiplex PCR. This table has 450,000 to 550,000 clones, about 88% appearing once. Treatment here: some 20 received Ad26.COV2.S at low or high dose, single or two shots; about five received placebo; per-sample allocation not given. At day 63 after the first vaccine or placebo injection, samples were drawn. The material sequenced was peripheral blood, taken in a trial of Ad26.COV2.S vaccine versus placebo. The receptors come from a person aged 18 to 59 who received the Ad26.COV2.S COVID-19 vaccine or a placebo.

The DNA for the CDR3 is TGTGCCAGCAGTTACCGACCGGGGAGCGGGGGCCGGGGATACAATGAGCAGTTCTTC. Amino acids: CASSYRPGSGGRGYNEQFF. The chain carries TRBV6-2 or TRBV6-3 and TRBJ2-1; TRBD2 aligns across 8 bases. Trimming at V came to 2 bases and at J to 4 bases, leaving 16 bases not matched to a gene. Germline lookup yields CDR1 MNHEY and CDR2 SVGEGT. The CDR3 runs 19 residues.

The chain has TRBV5-1 and TRBJ2-7; D is possibly TRBD1 or TRBD2 (5 bases each). CDR3 length equals 15 residues. The V and J ends lost 5 bases and 2 bases respectively, with 17 bases between them. CDR1 is SGHRS and CDR2 is YFSETQ in the germline V gene. CDR3 residues: CASRSGPEKAYEQYV. As DNA, the CDR3 is TGCGCCAGCAGGTCGGGACCCGAAAAGGCCTACGAGCAGTACGTC.

The chain joins TRBV11-3 to TRBJ2-1; 8 bases align to TRBD2. The trim removed 5 bases at V and 5 bases at J, leaving 8 bases unmatched. The CDR3 sequence is 15 residues long. CDR1 and CDR2 (germline): SGHNT, YENEEA. The CDR3 DNA sequence: TGTGCCAGCAGCCCCGGGGGGGGCGGAAACAATGAGCAGTTCTTC. This translates into CASSPGGGGNNEQFF.

This clone showed up just a few times. The chain carries TRBV4-3 and TRBJ2-1; D may match TRBD1 or TRBD2 (5 bases each). Germline V gene sequence: CDR1 LGHNA, CDR2 YSLEER. CDR3 length: 15 residues. V lost 4 bases, J lost 8 bases, and 18 bases lay in between. The CDR3 bases are TGCGCCAGCAGCCGCTCTTCGCCGGGACGGGATGAGCAGTTCTTC. Translated, it gives CASSRSSPGRDEQFF.

The CDR3 here is CASSTGGGNTIYF. CDR3 sequence (DNA): TGTGCCAGCAGTACAGGGGGAGGAAACACCATATATTTT. The chain carries TRBV6-5 and TRBJ1-3, with TRBD1 identical over 8 bases. This CDR3 has 13 amino acids. Trimming took 5 bases from V and 4 from J; bases not matched to a gene: 1. Germline V gene lookup returns CDR1 MNHEY and CDR2 SVGAGI.

This clone was picked up a small number of times. J is TRBJ2-1 and V is TRBV7-9; D uncertain. Germline loops: CDR1 SEHNR, CDR2 FQNEAQ (reference sequence). This CDR3 region has 15 residues. The V gene lost 1 base and the J gene lost 4 bases, with 11 bases spanning the gap. This CDR3 reads CASSLVLALYNEQFF. The CDR3 DNA reads TGTGCCAGCAGCTTAGTCCTGGCCCTGTACAATGAGCAGTTCTTC.

The gene calls are TRBV9 and TRBJ1-1; D unclear. This CDR3 has 13 residues. CDR1 and CDR2 (germline): SGDLS, YYNGEE. Trimming took 4 bases from V and 6 from J, leaving 13 bases between them. CDR3 sequence (DNA): TGTGCCAGCAGCCCCCAGATTCGGGCTGAAGCTTTCTTT. The encoded protein is CASSPQIRAEAFF.

The genes are TRBV7-3 and TRBJ2-5, with 10 bases aligning to TRBD2. There are 18 residues in the CDR3. Trimming removed 5 bases from V and 0 bases from J; junction bases left unmatched: 12. Germline V lookup: CDR1 SGHTA, CDR2 FQGTGA. The CDR3 loop reads CASSERTSGPLYQETQYF. Written as DNA, the CDR3 is TGTGCCAGCAGCGAACGGACTAGCGGTCCCCTGTACCAAGAGACCCAGTACTTC.

V and J are TRBV18 and TRBJ1-1, with TRBD1 identical over 9 bases. This CDR3 region has 16 residues. Germline-derived CDR1 and CDR2 are KGHSH and LQKENI. V dropped 3 bases and J dropped 5; count of bases not matched to a gene: 10. The DNA of the CDR3 is TGTGCCAGCTCACCTTCACAGGGGGCTAGAGAAACTGAAGCTTTCTTT. This gives the protein CASSPSQGARETEAFF.

The chain employs TRBV5-1 and TRBJ1-2; possible D gene TRBD1, 5 bases. The germline CDR1 and CDR2 sequences are SGHRS and YFSETQ. The CDR3 has 13 amino acids. The V gene lost 1 base and the J gene lost 5 bases, with 9 bases spanning the gap. CDR3 amino acids: CASSLSGGYGYTF. CDR3 bases: TGCGCCAGCAGCTTGTCGGGGGGGTATGGCTACACCTTC.

The CDR3 reads CASSWDNHNEQFF. CDR3 DNA: TGTGCCAGCAGTTGGGACAACCACAATGAGCAGTTCTTC. This chain joins TRBV6-2 or TRBV6-3 and TRBJ2-1; D possibly corresponds to TRBD1 (6 bases). The V gene's germline CDR1 is MNHEY and CDR2 SVGEGT. CDR3 length: 13 amino acids. The V gene lost 4 bases and the J gene lost 5 bases, with 9 bases spanning the gap.

This clone was seen a single time. The rearrangement links TRBV2 to TRBJ2-5; 12 nucleotides align to TRBD1. The junction had 12 bases not matched to a gene; V was cut back by 6 bases and J by 4 bases. Germline V gene data show CDR1 as SNHLY and CDR2 as FYNNEI. This CDR3 is built from 17 residues. In DNA form, the CDR3 reads TGTGCCAGCAGCCCCTCCTCCCGGGACAGGGGGCGAGAGACCCAGTACTTC. The encoded protein is CASSPSSRDRGRETQYF.

The gene calls are TRBV4-2 and TRBJ2-3, with TRBD2 matching over 8 bases. This CDR3 has 16 residues. The V and J ends lost 0 bases and 1 base, in that order; junction bases with no gene match: 3. CDR1 is LGHNA, CDR2 YNFKEQ, per germline. CDR3 DNA sequence: TGTGCCAGCAGCCAAGATAAACTAGCGGGCACAGATACGCAGTATTTT. Translating it yields CASSQDKLAGTDTQYF.

The V and J genes are TRBV4-1 and TRBJ2-1; possibly TRBD1 for D (6 bases). The ends were cut back, 2 bases at V and 3 bases at J, with 17 bases in the middle. CDR3 length: 17 residues. CDR1 MGHRA and CDR2 YSYEKL come from the germline V gene. The CDR3 nucleotides read TGCGCCAGCAGCCAAAGGTTCGGGGACATAAACTACAATGAGCAGTTCTTC. Encoded protein: CASSQRFGDINYNEQFF.

The chain couples TRBV6-5 to TRBJ1-1; maybe TRBD1 (5 bases). This CDR3 contains 13 residues. Germline CDR1 reads MNHEY; CDR2 reads SVGAGI. V lost 8 bases and J lost 0, with 10 bases in between. The CDR3 protein is CASAGTVNTEAFF. The CDR3 coding sequence is TGTGCCAGCGCCGGGACGGTGAACACTGAAGCTTTCTTT.

The rearrangement links TRBV7-2 to TRBJ1-2, with D possibly matching TRBD1 (5 bases). The CDR3 consists of 15 residues. V lost 5 bases and J 8 bases, leaving 21 bases between the germline ends. Germline loops: CDR1 SGHTA, CDR2 FQGNSA. The DNA for the CDR3 is TGTGCCAGCAGCCCCCGGGTCGGATTCGGGGGGGGCTACACCTTC. Its translation: CASSPRVGFGGGYTF.

This chain connects TRBV30 to TRBJ2-1, with D hard to call. CDR1 GTSNPN and CDR2 SVGIG come from the germline V gene (reference sequence). The CDR3 totals 13 residues. V was shortened by 0 bases and J by 0 bases, with 3 bases between the two germline ends. The CDR3 is CAWSVYSYNEQFF. Written as DNA, the CDR3 is TGTGCCTGGAGTGTTTACTCCTACAATGAGCAGTTCTTC.